The rows below give T cell receptor beta chains drawn from one sample of a study of T cell responses to AZD1222 COVID-19 vaccine. Assay: immunoSEQ multiplex PCR; the TCRdb copy retains only in-frame clones and omits some. Among 120,000 to 150,000 clones, 91% were seen once, and the ten largest hold under 5.5%. The sequences come from peripheral blood, collected on day 0 of AZD1222 vaccination. Receptors were obtained from an adult in good health. Both conserved end residues are part of each CDR3. A D gene is named only where the DNA matches it firmly. Size is omitted from some rows. Given values are once, few, many or a class for expanded clones.

abundance	d_gene	j_gene	v_gene	CDR3aa	CDR3nt
NA	NA	TRBJ2-1	TRBV11-1	CASSLAGAFRNEQFF	TGTGCCAGCAGCTTAGCGGGGGCCTTTAGAAATGAGCAGTTCTTC
NA	NA	TRBJ2-5	TRBV2	CASSDPGHLQETQYF	TGTGCCAGCAGTGACCCTGGACACCTCCAAGAGACCCAGTACTTC
NA	NA	TRBJ2-7	TRBV19	CASSIARGYEQYF	TGTGCCAGTAGTATAGCTCGGGGGTACGAGCAGTACTTC
NA	NA	TRBJ2-1	TRBV15	CATSRGDTPNEQFF	TGTGCCACCAGCAGAGGGGACACTCCCAATGAGCAGTTCTTC
NA	TRBD2	TRBJ2-7	TRBV5-6	CASSPTTSGRAYEQYF	TGTGCCAGCAGCCCGACTACTAGCGGGAGGGCCTACGAGCAGTACTTC
few	TRBD2	TRBJ2-7	TRBV7-2	CASSLAAGGGSYEQYF	TGTGCCAGCAGCTTAGCAGCGGGAGGAGGTTCTTACGAGCAGTACTTC
NA	NA	TRBJ1-5	TRBV10-3	CAIAQDGSSNQPQHF	TGTGCCATCGCGCAGGACGGTTCTAGCAATCAGCCCCAGCATTTT
NA	NA	TRBJ1-5	TRBV28	CASSLGYQPQHF	TGTGCCAGCAGTTTGGGTTATCAGCCCCAGCATTTT
NA	TRBD1	TRBJ2-1	TRBV6-5	CASSSQTGAKGNEQFF	TGTGCCAGCAGTTCTCAGACAGGGGCAAAGGGGAATGAGCAGTTCTTC
NA	TRBD2	TRBJ2-2	TRBV28	CASSQRPGLAGENTGELFF	TGTGCCAGCAGTCAACGTCCCGGACTAGCGGGGGAAAACACCGGGGAGCTGTTTTTT
NA	NA	TRBJ2-2	TRBV2	CASSELVNTGELFF	TGTGCCAGCAGTGAATTGGTTAACACCGGGGAGCTGTTTTTT
NA	NA	TRBJ2-2	TRBV2	CASRRDSPTGELFF	TGTGCCAGCAGAAGAGACAGCCCCACCGGGGAGCTGTTTTTT
NA	NA	TRBJ2-3	TRBV4-1	CASSQGAGSPTDTQYF	TGCGCCAGCAGCCAAGGAGCAGGTTCCCCCACAGATACGCAGTATTTT
NA	NA	TRBJ1-2	TRBV12-3/TRBV12-4	CASSLGGFGYTF	TGTGCCAGCAGTTTAGGGGGTTTTGGCTACACCTTC
NA	TRBD1	TRBJ1-2	TRBV6-5	CASRDRGLGNYGYTF	TGTGCCAGCAGGGACAGGGGGCTGGGGAACTATGGCTACACCTTC
NA	NA	TRBJ2-5	TRBV19	CASSGQKGETQYF	TGTGCCAGTAGTGGCCAAAAAGGAGAGACCCAGTACTTC
NA	TRBD1	TRBJ1-2	TRBV28	CASGPSGGDYGYTF	TGTGCCAGCGGACCCTCAGGGGGGGACTATGGCTACACCTTC
NA	TRBD2	TRBJ2-7	TRBV7-6	CASSLHLAGALTYEQYF	TGTGCCAGCAGCCTGCACCTAGCGGGAGCCCTTACCTACGAGCAGTACTTC
NA	NA	TRBJ1-5	TRBV2	CASCDGPNQPQHF	TGTGCCAGCTGTGACGGACCTAATCAGCCCCAGCATTTT
NA	NA	TRBJ2-1	TRBV11-3	CASSRGSGGPYNEQFF	TGTGCCAGCAGCCGGGGCTCTGGCGGACCCTACAATGAGCAGTTCTTC
NA	NA	TRBJ2-7	TRBV7-8	CASSLAVLSYEQYF	TGTGCCAGCAGCTTAGCAGTCCTCTCTTACGAGCAGTACTTC
NA	NA	TRBJ1-1	TRBV7-2	CASSLVVVNTEAFF	TGTGCCAGCAGCTTAGTGGTGGTGAACACTGAAGCTTTCTTT
NA	TRBD2	TRBJ2-3	TRBV5-1	CASSLGLAGVDTQYF	TGCGCCAGCAGCTTGGGATTGGCGGGAGTAGATACGCAGTATTTT
NA	NA	TRBJ2-1	TRBV7-9	CAILTGVAYNEQFF	TGTGCCATCCTGACGGGAGTCGCCTACAATGAGCAGTTCTTC
NA	NA	TRBJ2-1	TRBV24-1	CATGGIGRSDEQFF	TGTGCCACCGGGGGGATCGGGAGAAGCGATGAGCAGTTCTTC
NA	TRBD1	TRBJ1-2	TRBV27	CASSSTGEGRGYTF	TGTGCCAGCAGTTCGACAGGGGAAGGACGGGGCTACACCTTC
NA	NA	TRBJ2-7	TRBV7-9	CASSLGADQEQYF	TGTGCCAGCAGCTTAGGGGCAGACCAAGAGCAGTACTTC
NA	NA	TRBJ2-7	TRBV7-9	CASSFPRSYEQYF	TGTGCCAGCAGCTTCCCTAGGTCCTACGAGCAGTACTTC
NA	NA	TRBJ2-5	TRBV9	CASSVVSGETQYF	TGTGCCAGCAGCGTAGTTAGCGGAGAGACCCAGTACTTC
few	NA	TRBJ2-1	TRBV7-3	CASSLTQGSVRSNEQFF	TGTGCCAGCAGCTTAACCCAGGGGTCGGTAAGGTCTAATGAGCAGTTCTTC
NA	NA	TRBJ1-2	TRBV4-3	CASSQAYSGGTNGYTF	TGCGCCAGCAGCCAAGCTTACTCGGGGGGAACGAATGGCTACACCTTC
NA	TRBD2	TRBJ2-1	TRBV7-9	CASSLSRTRVTSYNEQFF	TGTGCCAGCAGCCTAAGCCGGACTAGGGTGACTTCCTACAATGAGCAGTTCTTC
NA	TRBD1	TRBJ2-1	TRBV7-3	CASSWGQGHNEQFF	TGTGCCAGCAGCTGGGGACAGGGCCACAATGAGCAGTTCTTC
NA	NA	TRBJ1-5	TRBV6-1	CASRVGKGEISNQPQHF	TGTGCCAGCCGTGTGGGAAAGGGAGAGATAAGCAATCAGCCCCAGCATTTT
few	TRBD1	TRBJ1-1	TRBV5-1	CASRSSGGFTEAFF	TGCGCCAGTCGTTCCTCAGGGGGCTTCACTGAAGCTTTCTTT
NA	NA	TRBJ1-4	TRBV7-2	CASSSSATDEKLFF	TGTGCCAGCAGCTCGTCCGCGACGGATGAAAAACTGTTTTTT
NA	NA	TRBJ2-7	TRBV30	CAWTKADRTDYEQYF	TGTGCCTGGACCAAGGCTGATAGGACCGACTACGAGCAGTACTTC
NA	TRBD2	TRBJ2-1	TRBV13	CASSDRTSGSSRYNEQFF	TGTGCCAGCAGCGATCGGACTAGCGGGAGTTCGCGGTACAATGAGCAGTTCTTC
NA	TRBD1	TRBJ1-2	TRBV28	CASSSTGTGGSYGYGYTF	TGTGCCAGCAGTTCCACCGGGACAGGGGGTAGTTATGGCTATGGCTACACCTTC
NA	TRBD2	TRBJ2-1	TRBV19	CAASGRGGNEQFF	TGTGCCGCTAGCGGGAGGGGGGGCAATGAGCAGTTCTTC
NA	NA	TRBJ2-5	TRBV2	CATSPRGETQYF	TGTGCCACCAGTCCCAGGGGAGAGACCCAGTACTTC
once	NA	TRBJ1-4	TRBV19	CASKKAGAEKLFF	TGTGCCAGTAAGAAGGCAGGGGCCGAAAAACTGTTTTTT
NA	TRBD1	TRBJ2-5	TRBV24-1	CATSSGQGGAETQYF	TGTGCCACCAGTTCCGGACAGGGCGGGGCAGAGACCCAGTACTTC
NA	NA	TRBJ1-5	TRBV20-1	CSASPTSRVNQPQHF	TGCAGTGCTAGTCCTACAAGTAGAGTCAATCAGCCCCAGCATTTT
NA	NA	TRBJ1-1	TRBV30	CAWRAGVGYNTEAFF	TGTGCCTGGAGGGCAGGGGTGGGTTATAACACTGAAGCTTTCTTT
NA	NA	TRBJ2-1	TRBV4-3	CASSQGERYPYNEQFF	TGCGCCAGCAGCCAAGGTGAGCGGTATCCCTACAATGAGCAGTTCTTC
NA	NA	TRBJ1-2	TRBV19	CASSPPRLGRATANYGYTF	TGTGCCAGTAGTCCTCCCCGACTCGGGCGGGCCACAGCTAACTATGGCTACACCTTC
NA	NA	TRBJ1-5	TRBV19	CASSIGQGPYQPQHF	TGTGCCAGTAGTATAGGGCAGGGGCCCTATCAGCCCCAGCATTTT
NA	NA	TRBJ2-5	TRBV13	CASSPIFTETQYF	TGTGCCAGCAGCCCCATTTTTACCGAGACCCAGTACTTC
NA	TRBD2	TRBJ2-5	TRBV2	CASRGLAGLQETQYF	TGTGCCAGCAGAGGACTAGCGGGGCTTCAAGAGACCCAGTACTTC
NA	TRBD1	TRBJ2-3	TRBV7-2	CASGGGTGGPDTQYF	TGTGCCAGCGGGGGAGGGACAGGGGGGCCAGATACGCAGTATTTT
NA	TRBD2	TRBJ2-1	TRBV24-1	CATHSGGPYNEQFF	TGTGCCACCCATAGCGGGGGACCCTACAATGAGCAGTTCTTC
NA	NA	TRBJ2-3	TRBV5-1	CASTPKGPPGPDTQYF	TGCGCCAGCACCCCGAAGGGACCGCCGGGCCCAGATACGCAGTATTTT
NA	NA	TRBJ2-1	TRBV19	CASSSRDGGPLSYNEQFF	TGTGCCAGTAGTTCCCGGGACGGGGGTCCCCTCTCCTACAATGAGCAGTTCTTC